The T cell receptor (beta chain) described here comes from a study of blood T cell repertoires in COVID-19. Study-level information: There were acute and convalescent COVID-19 samples, and they came from the United States, Italy and Spain. Sample material is recorded as cDNA or gDNA derived from T cells, B-cell-depleted T cells, or PBMCs.

Authors' data handling: Reference gene primer amplification yielded estimated nucleated cell counts. Produced via immunoSEQ multiplex PCR; TCRdb's table is partial and in-frame only. Clone size and the V and J calls come from that table; the DNA yielded D and trimming. The table lists 110,000 to 150,000 clones, 80% of them singletons. Trimming took 3 bases from V and 2 from J, leaving 6 bases between them. The CDR3 extends over 13 amino acids. The germline gives CDR1 SGHTA, CDR2 FQGNSA. The gene calls are TRBV7-2 and TRBJ2-3; D uncertain. The sample consisted of peripheral blood. This sequence was found in a man in his 70s who had recovered from COVID-19. The CDR3 loop reads CASSFSVTDTQYF. CDR3 nucleotides: TGTGCCAGCAGCTTCTCTGTCACAGATACGCAGTATTTT.